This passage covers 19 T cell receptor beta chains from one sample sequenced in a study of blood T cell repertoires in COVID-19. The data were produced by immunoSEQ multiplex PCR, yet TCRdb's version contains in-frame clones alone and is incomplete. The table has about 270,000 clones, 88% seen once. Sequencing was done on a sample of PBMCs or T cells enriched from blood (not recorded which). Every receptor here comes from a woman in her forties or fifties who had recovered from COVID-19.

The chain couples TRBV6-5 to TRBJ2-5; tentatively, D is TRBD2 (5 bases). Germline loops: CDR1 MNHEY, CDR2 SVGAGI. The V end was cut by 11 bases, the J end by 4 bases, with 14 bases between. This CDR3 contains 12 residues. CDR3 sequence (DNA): TGTGCCTGTGGACGAGGGCCAGAGACCCAGTACTTC. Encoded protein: CACGRGPETQYF.

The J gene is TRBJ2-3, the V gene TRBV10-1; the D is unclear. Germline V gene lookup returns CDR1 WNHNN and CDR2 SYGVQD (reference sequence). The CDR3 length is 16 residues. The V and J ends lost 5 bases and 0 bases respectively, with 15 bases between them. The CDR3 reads CASSHTVAASTDTQYF. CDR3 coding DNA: TGCGCCAGCAGTCATACCGTCGCGGCAAGCACAGATACGCAGTATTTT.

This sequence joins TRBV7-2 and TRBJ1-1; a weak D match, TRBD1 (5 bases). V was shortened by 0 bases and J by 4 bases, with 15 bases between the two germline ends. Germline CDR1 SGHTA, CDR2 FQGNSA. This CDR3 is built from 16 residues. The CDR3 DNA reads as TGTGCCAGCAGCTTAGCCCCAGGGCCCTTTGGCACTGAAGCTTTCTTT. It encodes CASSLAPGPFGTEAFF.

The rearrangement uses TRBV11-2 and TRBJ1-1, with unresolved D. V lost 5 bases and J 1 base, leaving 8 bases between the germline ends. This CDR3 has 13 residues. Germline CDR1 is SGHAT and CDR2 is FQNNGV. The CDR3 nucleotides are TGTGCCAGCAGCCCAAGACAGAACACTGAAGCTTTCTTT. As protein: CASSPRQNTEAFF.

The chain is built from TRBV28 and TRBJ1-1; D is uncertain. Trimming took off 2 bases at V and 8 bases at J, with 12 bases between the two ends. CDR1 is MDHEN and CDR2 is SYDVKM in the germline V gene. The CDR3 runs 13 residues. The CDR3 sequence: CASSLDLGGEAFF. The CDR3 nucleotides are TGTGCCAGCAGTTTAGACTTGGGAGGGGAAGCTTTCTTT.

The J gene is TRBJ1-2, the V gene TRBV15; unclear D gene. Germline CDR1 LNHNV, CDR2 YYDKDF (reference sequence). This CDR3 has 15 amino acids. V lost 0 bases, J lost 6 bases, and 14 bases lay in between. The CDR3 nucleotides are TGTGCCACCAGCAGAGATAGAGGCAGCTTAGATGGCTACACCTTC. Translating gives CATSRDRGSLDGYTF.

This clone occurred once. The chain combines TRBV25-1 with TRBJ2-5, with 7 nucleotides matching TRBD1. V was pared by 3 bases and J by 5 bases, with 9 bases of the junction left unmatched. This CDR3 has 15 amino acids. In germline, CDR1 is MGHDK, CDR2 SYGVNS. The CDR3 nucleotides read TGTGCCAGCAGTGACACTAGACAGGGAACCGAGACCCAGTACTTC. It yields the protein CASSDTRQGTETQYF.

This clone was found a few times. The CDR3 sequence: CAISESTGQWGEAFF. The CDR3, as DNA: TGTGCCATCAGTGAGTCCACAGGCCAATGGGGTGAAGCTTTCTTT. The gene calls are TRBV10-3 and TRBJ1-1; a possible D gene is TRBD1 (5 bases). Per the germline V gene, CDR1 is ENHRY and CDR2 is SYGVKD. The CDR3 extends over 15 amino acids. The V and J ends lost 0 bases and 7 bases respectively, with 15 bases between them.

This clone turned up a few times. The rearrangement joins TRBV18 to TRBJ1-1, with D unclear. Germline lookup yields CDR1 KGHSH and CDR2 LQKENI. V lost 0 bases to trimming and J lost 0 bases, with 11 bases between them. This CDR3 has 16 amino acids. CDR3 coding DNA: TGTGCCAGCTCACCACCCGGGGTTATCCTGAACACTGAAGCTTTCTTT. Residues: CASSPPGVILNTEAFF.

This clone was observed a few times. The CDR3 loop is CASSPTGESYGYTF. CDR3 nucleotide sequence: TGCGCCAGCAGCCCGACAGGGGAAAGCTATGGCTACACCTTC. The gene calls are TRBV5-1 and TRBJ1-2; 8 nucleotides align to TRBD1. J lost 4 bases, V lost 4 bases, and 6 bases had no gene match. This CDR3 spans 14 amino acids. The V gene's germline CDR1 is SGHRS and CDR2 YFSETQ.

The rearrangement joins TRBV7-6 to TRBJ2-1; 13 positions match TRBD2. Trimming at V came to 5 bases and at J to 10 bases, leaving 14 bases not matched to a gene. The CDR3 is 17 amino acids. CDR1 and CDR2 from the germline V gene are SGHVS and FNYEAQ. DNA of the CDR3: TGTGCCAGCAGCCTTAAAACCGGGACTAGCGGGACAAAAGAGCAGTTCTTC. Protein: CASSLKTGTSGTKEQFF.

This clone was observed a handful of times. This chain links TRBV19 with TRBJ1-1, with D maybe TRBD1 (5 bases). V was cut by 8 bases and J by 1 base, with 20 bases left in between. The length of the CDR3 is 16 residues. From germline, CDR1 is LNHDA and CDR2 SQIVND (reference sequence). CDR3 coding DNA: TGTGCCAGTCGTCGGGCTGGCAGGGCTGGGAACACTGAAGCTTTCTTT. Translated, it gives CASRRAGRAGNTEAFF.

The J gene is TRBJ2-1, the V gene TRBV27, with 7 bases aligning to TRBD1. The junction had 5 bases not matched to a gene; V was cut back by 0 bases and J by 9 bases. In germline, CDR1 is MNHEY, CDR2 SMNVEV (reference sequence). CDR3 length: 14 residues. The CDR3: CASSLSGGPSEQFF. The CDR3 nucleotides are TGTGCCAGCAGTTTATCAGGGGGCCCGAGTGAGCAGTTCTTC.

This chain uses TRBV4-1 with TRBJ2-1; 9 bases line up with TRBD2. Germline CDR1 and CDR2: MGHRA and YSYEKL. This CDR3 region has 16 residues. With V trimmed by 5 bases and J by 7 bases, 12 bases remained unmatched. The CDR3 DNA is TGCGCCAGCAGCAACATAGCGGGAGCTCGTTTTAATGAGCAGTTCTTC. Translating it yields CASSNIAGARFNEQFF.

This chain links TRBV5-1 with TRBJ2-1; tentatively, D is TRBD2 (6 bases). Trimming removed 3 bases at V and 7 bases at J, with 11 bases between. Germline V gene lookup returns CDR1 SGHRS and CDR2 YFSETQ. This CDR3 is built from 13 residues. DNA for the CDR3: TGCGCCAGCAGCTCGGGAGCGGCGAATGAGCAGTTCTTC. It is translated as CASSSGAANEQFF.

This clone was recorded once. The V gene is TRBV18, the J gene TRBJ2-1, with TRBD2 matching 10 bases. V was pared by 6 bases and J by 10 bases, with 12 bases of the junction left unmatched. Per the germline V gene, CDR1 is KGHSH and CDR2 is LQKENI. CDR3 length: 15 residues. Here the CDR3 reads CASSSGLAGAGEQFF. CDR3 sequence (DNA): TGTGCCAGCTCTTCCGGGCTAGCGGGAGCGGGGGAGCAGTTCTTC.

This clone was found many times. CDR3 loop: CASSQGGGDPYGYTF. CDR3 DNA: TGCGCCAGCAGCCAAGGAGGCGGGGACCCCTATGGCTACACCTTC. The chain carries TRBV4-1 and TRBJ1-2; the D gene is possibly TRBD1 (5 bases). CDR3 length: 15 residues. The germline V gene encodes CDR1 MGHRA and CDR2 YSYEKL. Between the trimmed V and J ends, which lost 1 base and 4 bases, there was a span of 13 bases.

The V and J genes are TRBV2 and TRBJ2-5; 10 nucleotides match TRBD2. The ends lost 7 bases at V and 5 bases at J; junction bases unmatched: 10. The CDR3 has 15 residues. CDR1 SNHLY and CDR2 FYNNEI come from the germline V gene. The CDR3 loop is CASNIAGGGEETQYF. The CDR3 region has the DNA TGTGCCAGCAATATAGCGGGGGGCGGTGAGGAGACCCAGTACTTC.

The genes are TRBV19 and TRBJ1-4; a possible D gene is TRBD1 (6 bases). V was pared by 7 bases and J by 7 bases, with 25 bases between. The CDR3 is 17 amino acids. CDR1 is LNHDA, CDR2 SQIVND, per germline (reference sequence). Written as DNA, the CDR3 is TGTGCCAGTACCATGGACAGTACAGGCCTCAATAGTGAAAAACTGTTTTTT. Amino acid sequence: CASTMDSTGLNSEKLFF.